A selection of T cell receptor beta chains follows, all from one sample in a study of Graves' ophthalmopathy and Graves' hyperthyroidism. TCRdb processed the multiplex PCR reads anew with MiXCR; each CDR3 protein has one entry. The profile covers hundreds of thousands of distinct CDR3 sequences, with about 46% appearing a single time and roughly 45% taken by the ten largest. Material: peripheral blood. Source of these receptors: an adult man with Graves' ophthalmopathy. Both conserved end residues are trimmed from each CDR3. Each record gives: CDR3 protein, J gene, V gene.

SARGDGGQYEQY,TRBJ2-7,TRBV20-1
ATSRAKGTYEQY,TRBJ2-7,TRBV15
SVGDTIYEQY,TRBJ2-7,TRBV29-1
ASSPTSGRAPNEQY,TRBJ2-7,TRBV7-9
ASSDGTSNTEAF,TRBJ1-1,TRBV2
ASSQGDRPRGGYT,TRBJ1-2,TRBV14
ASCPQGGPYEQY,TRBJ2-7,TRBV10-3
ASRLGGHLGETQY,TRBJ2-5,TRBV28
AWERDRALYGYT,TRBJ1-2,TRBV30
ASSSTRDRLQETQY,TRBJ2-5,TRBV7-3
ASSLLLGGEGTEAF,TRBJ1-1,TRBV7-6
ASSLSSNSYEQY,TRBJ2-7,TRBV9
ASSRLDYEQY,TRBJ2-7,TRBV7-8
SASDKNQPQH,TRBJ1-5,TRBV20-1
ASSKLAGQVAGEQY,TRBJ2-7,TRBV9
ASRGTGGSDEKLF,TRBJ1-4,TRBV2
ASSGAGYEQY,TRBJ2-7,TRBV5-1
ASSEARTANQPQH,TRBJ1-5,TRBV2
ASSLGQQGTKETQY,TRBJ2-5,TRBV5-1
ASSDLAAAGTQY,TRBJ2-5,TRBV12-3/TRBV12-4
ASSRSQVYQETQY,TRBJ2-5,TRBV18
AASPRVGETQY,TRBJ2-5,TRBV19
ASRGVDNSPLH,TRBJ1-6,TRBV3-1
ASSYRDMGNSPLH,TRBJ1-6,TRBV5-1
ASSIGGSNEKLF,TRBJ1-4,TRBV2
ASSLGVSANEKLF,TRBJ1-4,TRBV7-3
ATSDSGTGGSYEQY,TRBJ2-7,TRBV24-1
ASSDPGQGAHYEQY,TRBJ2-7,TRBV25-1
SAKALGFGPFAYEQY,TRBJ2-7,TRBV20-1
SAPDTQVGARLGEQY,TRBJ2-7,TRBV20-1
ASGLAGTQEAQY,TRBJ2-5,TRBV6-2/TRBV6-3
SVVKDRGETQY,TRBJ2-5,TRBV29-1
SARVQGREYEQY,TRBJ2-7,TRBV20-1
ATSDHGGDTEAF,TRBJ1-1,TRBV2
AISGIEGEQY,TRBJ2-7,TRBV10-3
ASSPHGSGQETQY,TRBJ2-5,TRBV7-9
SASSSYEQY,TRBJ2-7,TRBV29-1
ASSRQGTNEKLF,TRBJ1-4,TRBV7-9
ASSGSAGGTGELF,TRBJ2-2,TRBV2
ASSLVDEQF,.,TRBV7-9